The 15 T cell receptor beta chains below were found in one sample sequenced in a study of graft-versus-host responses after intestinal transplantation. Method: immunoSEQ multiplex PCR; TCRdb's copy keeps in-frame clones and lacks some. This sample has fewer than 45,000 clones, with around 94% found just once. The sequences come from PBMCs, collected 16 days after intestinal transplant. Every receptor here comes from a human patient who received an intestinal transplant, so some T cells may come from the graft donor.

V usage is TRBV4-3 and J usage is TRBJ2-1; TRBD2 aligns across 7 bases. The CDR3 length is 17 residues. Germline V gene sequence: CDR1 LGHNA, CDR2 YSLEER. V lost 2 bases and J lost 3; bases outside the gene matches: 10. CDR3 sequence: CASSQNSAGTNYNEQFF. CDR3 coding DNA: TGCGCCAGCAGCCAAAACTCAGCGGGAACTAACTACAATGAGCAGTTCTTC.

V is TRBV25-1 and J is TRBJ1-5, with 11 nucleotides matching TRBD1. The CDR3 is made up of 15 amino acids. Germline V gives CDR1 MGHDK, CDR2 SYGVNS. V gave up 6 bases and J gave up 5 bases; unmatched junction bases: 6. In nucleotides, the CDR3 is TGTGCCAGCAGCTTGGGACAGGGGGTGGATCAGCCCCAGCATTTT. As protein: CASSLGQGVDQPQHF.

This sequence joins TRBV6-1 and TRBJ1-5; 10 nucleotides line up with TRBD1. The CDR3 spans 17 residues. J lost 0 bases, V lost 4 bases, and 6 bases had no gene match. Germline CDR1 and CDR2: MNHNS and SASEGT. The CDR3 nucleotides are TGTGCCAGCAGTGGCCGGGACAGGGGTCTTAGCAATCAGCCCCAGCATTTT. Translation gives CASSGRDRGLSNQPQHF.

The V gene is TRBV9, the J gene TRBJ2-5; tentative D call: TRBD1 (5 bases). Germline assignment: CDR1 SGDLS and CDR2 YYNGEE. The V gene lost 0 bases and the J gene lost 4 bases, with 7 bases spanning the gap. The CDR3 totals 13 residues. The CDR3 region is CASSVEGAETQYF. The DNA of the CDR3 is TGTGCCAGCAGCGTAGAAGGGGCAGAGACCCAGTACTTC.

This clone was recorded a few times. The V and J genes are TRBV29-1 and TRBJ2-7, with TRBD2 matching over 11 bases. The CDR3 is 13 residues long. V dropped 4 bases and J dropped 6; count of bases not matched to a gene: 5. Per germline, CDR1 SQVTM and CDR2 ANQGSEA. The CDR3 DNA reads as TGCAGCGTTGGACTAGCGGGACGGGGCGAGCAGTACTTC. This sequence encodes CSVGLAGRGEQYF.

This clone was observed once. This chain links TRBV30 with TRBJ2-7, with TRBD1 identical over 7 bases. The V gene end was trimmed by 2 bases and the J gene end by 5 bases; junction bases not matched to a gene: 9. The germline V gene encodes CDR1 GTSNPN and CDR2 SVGIG (reference sequence). This CDR3 comprises 14 residues. CDR3: CAWSRIGQGDEQYF. The CDR3 coding sequence is TGTGCCTGGAGTAGAATCGGGCAGGGGGACGAGCAGTACTTC.

The chain carries TRBV4-2 and TRBJ2-1; 11 nucleotides match TRBD2. The germline V gene has CDR1 LGHNA and CDR2 YNFKEQ. This CDR3 has 15 residues. V trimming: 2 bases; J trimming: 9 bases; junction bases outside the gene matches: 6. The CDR3 sequence: CASSQSTSGSSEQFF. For the CDR3, the DNA is TGTGCCAGCAGCCAATCTACTAGCGGGAGTAGTGAGCAGTTCTTC.

The V call is TRBV19, the J call TRBJ2-1; 11 nucleotides align to TRBD2. Germline-derived CDR1 and CDR2 are LNHDA and SQIVND (reference sequence). V trimming: 1 base; J trimming: 5 bases; junction bases outside the gene matches: 4. CDR3 length: 16 amino acids. CDR3 bases: TGTGCCAGTAGTATAGTAACTAGCGGGAGAAACAATGAGCAGTTCTTC. Its translation is CASSIVTSGRNNEQFF.

V usage is TRBV4-1 and J usage is TRBJ2-1; D not resolved. Germline V gene sequence: CDR1 MGHRA, CDR2 YSYEKL. Trimming took 4 bases from V and 0 from J, leaving 4 bases between them. The CDR3 covers 13 residues. Here the CDR3 DNA reads TGCGCCAGCAGCCTAAGCTCCTACAATGAGCAGTTCTTC. It yields the protein CASSLSSYNEQFF.

The chain joins TRBV5-1 to TRBJ1-1; D call uncertain. CDR1 SGHRS and CDR2 YFSETQ come from the germline V gene. The V end lost 2 bases, the J end lost 1 base, and 6 bases lay between the germline ends. The length of the CDR3 is 13 residues. The CDR3: CASSFTANTEAFF. CDR3 bases: TGCGCCAGCAGCTTTACGGCGAACACTGAAGCTTTCTTT.

This chain links TRBV28 with TRBJ2-1, with 10 positions matching TRBD2. Germline lookup yields CDR1 MDHEN and CDR2 SYDVKM. There are 16 residues in the CDR3. V dropped 5 bases and J dropped 2; count of bases not matched to a gene: 6. CDR3 in amino acids: CASSLIAGGPYNEQFF. The CDR3 DNA sequence: TGTGCCAGCAGTCTTATAGCGGGAGGACCCTACAATGAGCAGTTCTTC.

This chain joins TRBV7-2 and TRBJ2-7; possibly TRBD1 for D (5 bases). The CDR3 runs 16 residues. Germline CDR1 and CDR2: SGHTA and FQGNSA. V lost 1 base and J 3 bases, leaving 16 bases between the germline ends. The CDR3 coding sequence is TGTGCCAGCAGCTTAGTGCCTAGTCAGGGTGGCTACGAGCAGTACTTC. The encoded protein is CASSLVPSQGGYEQYF.

The chain employs TRBV5-1 and TRBJ2-5, with D perhaps given as TRBD1 or TRBD2 (5 bases each). The CDR3 is made up of 15 amino acids. Between the trimmed V and J ends, which lost 2 bases and 2 bases, there was a span of 13 bases. From germline, CDR1 is SGHRS and CDR2 YFSETQ. CDR3 nucleotide sequence: TGCGCCAGCAGCTTCAGGGTGAGGGATCAAGAGACCCAGTACTTC. This sequence encodes CASSFRVRDQETQYF.

In this sample, this clone turned up once. The V and J genes are TRBV20-1 and TRBJ1-1, with D hard to call. The germline gives CDR1 DFQATT, CDR2 SNEGSKA (reference sequence). The germline V and J ends were trimmed by 4 bases and 5 bases, with 8 bases remaining between them. This CDR3 has 11 residues. In DNA form, the CDR3 reads TGCAGTGCTATGGGAGTAACTGAAGCTTTCTTT. Translated: CSAMGVTEAFF.

The sample holds one count of this clone. The CDR3: CASSPKGLAGGIGLYEQYF. The CDR3 bases are TGTGCCAGCAGCCCGAAGGGACTAGCGGGAGGCATAGGGCTCTACGAGCAGTACTTC. The chain carries TRBV9 and TRBJ2-5; 15 bases line up with TRBD2. The closer fit of TRBJ2-7 to the DNA end suggests the J call may be wrong. CDR1 is SGDLS and CDR2 is YYNGEE in the germline V gene. The length of the CDR3 is 19 residues.